This paragraph reports one TCR beta chain. A much larger clone lies one base from this, so it may be a read error. Here the CDR3 omits its conserved ending phenylalanine or tryptophan, so a read error is the likely source. This CDR3 is 15 amino acids long. V was trimmed by 6 bases and J by 0 bases, leaving 13 bases between them. The data derive from a study of identical twins. Template switching introduced a universal primer site, and the cDNA bore unique molecular identifiers. TCRdb reprocessed the 5' RACE reads via MiXCR and lists one record per CDR3 protein. The sample carries 1.5 million to 2 million distinct CDR3 sequences, 25% to 35% recorded once.

This sequence originates from a newborn girl in good health. The chain links TRBV12-3 or TRBV12-4 to TRBJ2-3; D possibly corresponds to TRBD1 (6 bases). The sequencing sample was made of cord blood. CDR3 in amino acids: CASSPGHPSTDTQYS. CDR3 in DNA: TGTGCCAGCAGCCCGGGACACCCTAGCACAGATACGCAGTATTCT.